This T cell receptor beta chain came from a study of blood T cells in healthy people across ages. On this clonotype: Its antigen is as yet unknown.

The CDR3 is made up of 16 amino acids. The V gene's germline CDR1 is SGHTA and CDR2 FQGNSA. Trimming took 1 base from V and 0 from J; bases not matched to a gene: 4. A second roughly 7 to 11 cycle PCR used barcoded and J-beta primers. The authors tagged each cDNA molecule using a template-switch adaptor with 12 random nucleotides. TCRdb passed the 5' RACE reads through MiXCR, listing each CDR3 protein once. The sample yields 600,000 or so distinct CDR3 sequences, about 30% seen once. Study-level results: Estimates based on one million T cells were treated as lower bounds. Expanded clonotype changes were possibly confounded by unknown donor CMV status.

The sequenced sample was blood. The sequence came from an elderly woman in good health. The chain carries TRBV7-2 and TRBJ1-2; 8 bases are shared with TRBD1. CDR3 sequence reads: CASSLENRGANYGYTF. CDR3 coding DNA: TGTGCCAGCAGCTTAGAAAACAGGGGGGCTAACTATGGCTACACCTTC.